Sequencing of this TCR beta chain was carried out in a study of identical twins (dated by TCRdb to 2016 to 2017). About the full investigation: To test whether fetal clonotypes persist, the study used deep sequencing on TCR alpha and beta repertoires from monozygotic twins, unrelated adults of various ages, and cord blood. To rule out contamination, the twin experiments were replicated at different times with different library preparation protocols. Beyond this particular receptor, the publication reports: The excess sharing between twins in beta out-of-frame sequences was weaker because fewer shared sequences reduced the signal-to-noise ratio. Compared with coincidental sharing between unrelated individuals, an excess of low generation-probability sequences was observed among out-of-frame TCR alpha sequences shared between twins. Zero-insertion analyses could be partly confounded by invariant T cells such as MAIT and iNKT, although diverse VJ usage argued against such confounding for most clonotypes. Conclusions relied on cross-sectional statistical analysis, since the same donors could not be followed over many years. Out-of-frame TCR alpha sharing in monozygotic twins was systematically underestimated by recombination models, whereas sharing between unrelated individuals was in agreement with the recombination models. Fewer insertions were carried by abundant cord blood beta clonotypes, a similar but weaker trend appeared in young adult naive repertoires, and no such trend appeared in memory repertoires.

This clonotype was seen a handful of times. The clone's antigen remains unknown. The record has no base qualities; no much larger clone is one base away. V loses 5 bases, J loses 5 bases, and the germline ends lie 12 bases apart. The CDR3 measures 13 amino acids from cysteine to phenylalanine. The DNA shown is the 39-base CDR3, in frame from base 1. CDR1 and CDR2 are read off the germline V gene as SGHRS and YFSETQ. The method behind the library was 5' RACE. The sample was run on an Illumina HiSeq 2000. Template switching introduced a universal primer binding site; the final cDNA contained a unique molecular identifier, enabling accurate counting of TCR cDNA molecules. First-strand cDNA for TCR alpha and beta chains was synthesized from specific primers in the conserved constant-segment region. Each cDNA library was double barcoded, with a SMART-Mk sample barcode plus Illumina barcodes, to control for contamination. TruSeq adapter sequences, together with Illumina sample barcodes, were added in two successive PCR steps. The TCR alpha and beta cDNA libraries were sequenced on the Illumina HiSeq platform using custom primers. The paper's processing steps were these. MiGEC processed the raw reads to extract unique molecular identifiers, while MiXCR was used to determine the CDR3 positions. For each individual, recombination models were inferred using an EM algorithm with the repgenHMM and IGoR tools. The analysis of shared clonotypes was done with the tcR package in R, with sharing normalized by the product of cloneset sizes. Out-of-frame nonproductive sequences were analyzed to study raw recombination free of thymic and clonal selection effects. The raw public data were reprocessed by TCRdb itself: fastp quality trimming at Q25, MiXCR clonotype calling, in-frame beta chains only. Rows matching on CDR3 protein sequence are summarized as one entry with the most common DNA and genes. TCRdb, not the original authors, processed these V and J calls. This sample gives around 960,000 distinct CDR3 sequences in total; 12% of them show up just once. Around 1.6% of the sample belongs to the ten largest clones.

Every donor was a healthy Caucasian. Three pairs of female monozygotic twins, all aged about 18 to 29 years, were included in the twin cohort. RNA for TCR libraries was isolated from peripheral blood mononuclear cells. This sample was shared with a second study, whose subject was yellow fever vaccine responses in identical twins. Per that second paper: The T cell response to vaccination in identical twins was reported by the authors to appear partly convergent and partly personalized. Focusing on identical twins, the study followed the T cell clones that responded to the vaccine, and did so with precision.

Sequencing was carried out using PBMCs. The V and J genes are TRBV5-1 and TRBJ2-3; the D gene is not confidently resolved. This receptor was obtained from a young woman in good health. This receptor has the CDR3 CASSYSRLDTQYF. In nucleotide form, the sequence is TGCGCCAGCAGTTACTCGCGGTTAGATACGCAGTATTTT.